Listed here is a single T cell receptor beta chain. This entry is derived from a study of blood T cell repertoires in COVID-19. Study at large: Specimens from acute and convalescent COVID-19 originated in the United States, Italy and Spain.

Germline assignment: CDR1 SQVTM and CDR2 ANQGSEA. There are 10 residues in the CDR3. Trimming left V 7 bases short and J 10 bases short, with 13 bases between. Method: immunoSEQ multiplex PCR; TCRdb's copy keeps in-frame clones and lacks some. In the table there are roughly 230,000 clones, 70% to 85% of which are singletons. The V and J genes are TRBV29-1 and TRBJ1-1; tentatively, D is TRBD1 (6 bases). The sequencing input was PBMCs or T cells enriched from blood (not recorded which). This TCR came from a woman between 55 and 75 years old who had recovered from COVID-19. In nucleotides, the CDR3 is TGCAGCGGGAGGACAGAGGTAGCTTTCTTT. As protein: CSGRTEVAFF.